Each of the 3 T cell receptor beta chains below was sequenced from the same sample in a study of cytomegalovirus exposure and HLA in healthy donors. Primers included in the PCR were 60 Vbeta and 13 Jbeta primers. Profiling relied on immunoSEQ multiplex PCR, and the TCRdb table lists in-frame clones only, not all of them. The sample consists of 130,000 or so clones, 88% of them appearing once. The sample was PBMCs. These receptor sequences come from a woman between 40 and 55 years old in good health and CMV-seronegative.

This clone was seen just once. The chain combines TRBV14 with TRBJ2-7; D is perhaps TRBD2 (5 bases). Per germline, CDR1 SGHDN and CDR2 FVKESK. The germline V and J ends were trimmed by 1 base and 0 bases, with 16 bases remaining between them. CDR3 length: 17 residues. In DNA form, the CDR3 reads TGTGCCAGCAGCCAAGCAACCTGGGAGTCCCGCTCCTACGAGCAGTACTTC. Its translation: CASSQATWESRSYEQYF. The full variable domain, rest sourced from reference TRBV14 and TRBJ2-7, is EAGVTQFPSHSVIEKGQTVTLRCDPISGHDNLYWYRRVMGKEIKFLLHFVKESKQDESGMPNNRFLAERTGGTYSTLKVQPAELEDSGVYFCASSQATWESRSYEQYFGPGTRLTVT.

This clone was seen a few times. This chain links TRBV2 with TRBJ2-1; a weak D match, TRBD2 (6 bases). The germline gives CDR1 SNHLY, CDR2 FYNNEI. The CDR3 extends over 17 amino acids. V lost 4 bases and J 2 bases, leaving 18 bases between the germline ends. The CDR3 here is CASSVLGRRSPYNEQFF. For the CDR3, the DNA is TGTGCCAGCAGTGTCTTAGGGAGGAGGAGTCCCTACAATGAGCAGTTCTTC. Full variable domain (outside the CDR3, taken from reference TRBV2 and TRBJ2-1): EPEVTQTPSHQVTQMGQEVILRCVPISNHLYFYWYRQILGQKVEFLVSFYNNEISEKSEIFDDQFSVERPDGSNFTLKIRSTKLEDSAMYFCASSVLGRRSPYNEQFFGPGTRLTVL.

This chain connects TRBV5-1 to TRBJ1-4; TRBD1 matches at 11 bases. CDR1 and CDR2 from the germline V gene are SGHRS and YFSETQ. The CDR3 covers 16 residues. V lost 0 bases and J lost 8; bases outside the gene matches: 6. CDR3 protein: CASSLAPGQGAEKLFF. As DNA, the CDR3 is TGCGCCAGCAGCTTGGCCCCCGGACAGGGGGCGGAAAAACTGTTTTTT.